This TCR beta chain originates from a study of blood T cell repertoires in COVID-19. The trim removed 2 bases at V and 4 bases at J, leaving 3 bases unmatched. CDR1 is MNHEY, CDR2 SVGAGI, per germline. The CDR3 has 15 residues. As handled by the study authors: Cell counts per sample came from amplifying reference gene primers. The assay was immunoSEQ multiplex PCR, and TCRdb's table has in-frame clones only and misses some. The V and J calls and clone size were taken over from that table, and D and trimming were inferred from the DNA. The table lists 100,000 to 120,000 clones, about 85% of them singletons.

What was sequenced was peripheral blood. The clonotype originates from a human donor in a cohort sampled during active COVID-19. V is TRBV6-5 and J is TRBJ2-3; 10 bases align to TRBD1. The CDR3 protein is CASSYLGQGSDTQYF. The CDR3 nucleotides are TGTGCCAGCAGTTACCTGGGACAGGGGTCAGATACGCAGTATTTT.